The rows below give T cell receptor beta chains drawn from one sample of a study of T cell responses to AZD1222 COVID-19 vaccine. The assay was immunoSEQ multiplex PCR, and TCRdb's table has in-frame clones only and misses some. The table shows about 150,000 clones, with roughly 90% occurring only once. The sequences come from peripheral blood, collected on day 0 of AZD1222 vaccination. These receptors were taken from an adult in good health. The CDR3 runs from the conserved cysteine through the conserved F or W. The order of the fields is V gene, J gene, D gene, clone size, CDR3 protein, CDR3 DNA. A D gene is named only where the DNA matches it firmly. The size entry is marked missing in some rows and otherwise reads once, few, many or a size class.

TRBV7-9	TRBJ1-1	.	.	CASASPDYTGTTEAFF	TGTGCCAGCGCATCCCCGGATTATACAGGGACCACTGAAGCTTTCTTT
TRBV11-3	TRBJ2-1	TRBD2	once	CASSSALTSGGQEQFF	TGTGCCAGCAGCTCAGCACTAACTAGCGGGGGGCAGGAGCAGTTCTTC
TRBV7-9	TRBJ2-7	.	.	CASSPSIGTPNGLEQYF	TGTGCCAGCAGCCCCTCGATAGGGACTCCCAATGGTCTCGAGCAGTACTTC
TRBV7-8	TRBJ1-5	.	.	CASSFGTGGNQPQHF	TGTGCCAGCAGCTTCGGGACCGGGGGCAATCAGCCCCAGCATTTT
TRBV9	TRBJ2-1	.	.	CASSVAPGFEQFF	TGTGCCAGCAGCGTAGCCCCGGGGTTTGAGCAGTTCTTC
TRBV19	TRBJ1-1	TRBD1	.	CASSKTGGNTEAFF	TGTGCCAGTAGTAAGACAGGGGGGAACACTGAAGCTTTCTTT
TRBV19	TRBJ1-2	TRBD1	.	CASSAGQNYGYTF	TGTGCCAGTAGCGCGGGACAGAACTATGGCTACACCTTC
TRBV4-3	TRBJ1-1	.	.	CASSPDLNTEAFF	TGCGCCAGCAGCCCAGACTTGAACACTGAAGCTTTCTTT
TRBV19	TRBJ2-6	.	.	CASSIFTLSGANVLTF	TGTGCCAGTAGTATTTTCACCCTCTCTGGGGCCAACGTCCTGACTTTC
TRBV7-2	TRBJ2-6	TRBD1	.	CASSSDRAPGANVLTF	TGTGCCAGCAGCTCTGACAGGGCCCCTGGGGCCAACGTCCTGACTTTC
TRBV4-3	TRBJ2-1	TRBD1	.	CASSQWTGGNEQFF	TGCGCCAGCAGCCAATGGACAGGGGGCAATGAGCAGTTCTTC
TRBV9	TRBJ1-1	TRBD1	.	CASSLKGATNTEAFF	TGTGCCAGCAGCCTAAAGGGGGCCACGAACACTGAAGCTTTCTTT
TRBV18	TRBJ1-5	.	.	CASSIDRNSNQPQHF	TGTGCCAGCTCAATTGACCGGAATAGCAATCAGCCCCAGCATTTT
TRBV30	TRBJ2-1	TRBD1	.	CAGYRGTYNEQFF	TGTGCCGGCTACAGGGGAACCTACAATGAGCAGTTCTTC
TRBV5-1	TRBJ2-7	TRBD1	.	CASSNRDSSYEQYF	TGCGCCAGCAGCAACCGGGACAGCTCCTACGAGCAGTACTTC
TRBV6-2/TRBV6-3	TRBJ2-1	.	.	CASSPLGRGSYNEQFF	TGTGCCAGCAGTCCATTAGGACGGGGCTCCTACAATGAGCAGTTCTTC
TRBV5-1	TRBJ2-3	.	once	CASTLPAGGSTDTQYF	TGCGCCAGCACCCTCCCCGCGGGCGGGAGCACAGATACGCAGTATTTT
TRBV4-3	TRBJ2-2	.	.	CASSQFANTGELFF	TGCGCCAGCAGCCAGTTCGCGAACACCGGGGAGCTGTTTTTT
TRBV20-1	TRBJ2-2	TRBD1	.	CSASWRDREDTGELFF	TGCAGTGCAAGTTGGAGGGACAGGGAGGACACCGGGGAGCTGTTTTTT
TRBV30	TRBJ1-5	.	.	CAWSGRDADQPQHF	TGTGCCTGGAGTGGCAGGGATGCCGATCAGCCCCAGCATTTT
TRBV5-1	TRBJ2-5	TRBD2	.	CASSWEGVRVETQYF	TGCGCCAGCAGCTGGGAGGGTGTTCGAGTAGAGACCCAGTACTTC
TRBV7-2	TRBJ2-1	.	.	CASSPRLAGAPYNEQFF	TGTGCCAGCAGCCCCCGACTGGCGGGGGCTCCCTACAATGAGCAGTTCTTC
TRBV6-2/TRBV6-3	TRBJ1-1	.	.	CASSYSRGLITEAFF	TGTGCCAGCAGTTACTCGAGGGGCCTGATCACTGAAGCTTTCTTT
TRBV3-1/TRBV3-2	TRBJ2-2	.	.	CASSPRGGTFFTNTGELFF	TGTGCCAGCAGCCCGCGAGGGGGTACCTTTTTTACGAACACCGGGGAGCTGTTTTTT
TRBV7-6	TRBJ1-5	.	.	CASSLVLGPDSNQPQHF	TGTGCCAGCAGCTTAGTTTTGGGGCCGGATAGCAATCAGCCCCAGCATTTT
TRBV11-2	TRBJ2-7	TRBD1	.	CASSLWGQGIDYEQYF	TGTGCCAGCAGCTTATGGGGACAGGGGATAGACTACGAGCAGTACTTC
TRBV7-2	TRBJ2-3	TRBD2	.	CASSLTNGAGVRSTDTQYF	TGTGCCAGCAGCTTAACGAACGGAGCGGGAGTTAGGAGCACAGATACGCAGTATTTT
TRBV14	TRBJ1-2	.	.	CASSQIPDYGYTF	TGTGCCAGCAGCCAAATCCCCGACTATGGCTACACCTTC
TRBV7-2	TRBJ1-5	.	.	CASSPSSQPQHF	TGTGCCAGCAGCCCATCCTCTCAGCCCCAGCATTTT
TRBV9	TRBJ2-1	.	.	CASSVSTRNEQFF	TGTGCCAGCAGCGTCTCCACTAGGAATGAGCAGTTCTTC
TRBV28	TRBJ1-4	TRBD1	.	CASRGQVRVEKLFF	TGTGCCAGCCGTGGACAGGTTCGGGTCGAAAAACTGTTTTTT
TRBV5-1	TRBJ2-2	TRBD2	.	CASSSSGKNTGELFF	TGCGCCAGCAGCTCTAGCGGGAAGAACACCGGGGAGCTGTTTTTT
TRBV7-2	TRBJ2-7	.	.	CASSLVGAESYEQYF	TGTGCCAGCAGCCTGGTTGGGGCGGAATCCTACGAGCAGTACTTC
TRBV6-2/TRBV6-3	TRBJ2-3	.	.	CASSYSFAGTTDTQYF	TGTGCCAGCAGTTACTCGTTCGCAGGGACGACAGATACGCAGTATTTT
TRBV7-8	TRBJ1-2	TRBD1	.	CASSHRTGGTNYGYTF	TGTGCCAGCAGCCACAGGACAGGGGGCACGAACTATGGCTACACCTTC
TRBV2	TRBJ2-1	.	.	CASTLVREEQFF	TGTGCCAGCACCCTCGTGCGGGAAGAGCAGTTCTTC
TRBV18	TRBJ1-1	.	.	CASSPGPGQNTEAFF	TGTGCCAGCTCACCCGGGCCAGGGCAGAACACTGAAGCTTTCTTT